These 24 T cell receptor beta chains originate from one sample sequenced in a study of CD8+ T cells in alopecia areata. Investigators isolated RNA and reverse transcribed it into cDNA to act as the sequencing template. The method was immunoSEQ multiplex PCR; TCRdb's version includes in-frame clones alone and lacks a portion of them. The sample yields roughly 15,000 clones, 50% to 65% seen once. Peripheral blood, together with lesional scalp punch biopsies, was collected from alopecia areata patients. Sequencing used skin. The receptors come from a human donor with alopecia areata.

The chain uses TRBV28 and TRBJ2-7, with D perhaps TRBD2 (6 bases). Per germline, CDR1 MDHEN and CDR2 SYDVKM. CDR3 length equals 16 residues. V was clipped by 5 bases and J by 0 bases, with 17 bases between them. The DNA of the CDR3 is TGTGCCAGCAGTAATCCGTTAGCGGACAACTCCTACGAGCAGTACTTC. It yields the protein CASSNPLADNSYEQYF.

The CDR3 loop is CASTEGRHTGELFF. CDR3 nucleotides: TGTGCCAGCACAGAAGGGCGTCACACCGGGGAGCTGTTTTTT. This rearrangement joins TRBV2 to TRBJ2-2; D not certain. The CDR3 is 14 amino acids. Deletions cut 7 bases from V and 3 bases from J, with 12 bases between. The germline CDR1 and CDR2 sequences are SNHLY and FYNNEI.

This clone was found a few times. The gene calls are TRBV18 and TRBJ2-7; D unclear. Germline V gene lookup returns CDR1 KGHSH and CDR2 LQKENI. The CDR3 runs to 14 residues. V lost 5 bases, J lost 3 bases, and 14 bases lay in between. This CDR3 is CASSYGPLYYEQYF. In nucleotides, the CDR3 is TGTGCCAGCTCATACGGGCCGCTATACTACGAGCAGTACTTC.

The chain has TRBV7-5 and TRBJ2-1; TRBD2, as called in the table, went unchecked against the DNA. TRBV7-5 is an annotated pseudogene. CDR3 size: 13 residues. The CDR3 nucleotides read TGTGCCAGCGGCGACTGGGTGGTAAATGAGCAGTTCTTC. The encoded protein is CASGDWVVNEQFF.

This rearrangement joins TRBV5-6 to TRBJ1-1; maybe TRBD1 (6 bases). This CDR3 spans 15 amino acids. V was shortened by 0 bases and J by 5 bases, with 14 bases between the two germline ends. Germline V gives CDR1 SGHDT, CDR2 YYEEEE. CDR3: CASSLGHREDTEAFF. DNA of the CDR3: TGTGCCAGCAGCTTGGGTCACAGGGAGGATACTGAAGCTTTCTTT.

J is TRBJ2-1 and V is TRBV14; 8 positions match TRBD2. The V segment lost 1 base and the J segment 6 bases; nucleotides outside the gene matches: 20. The CDR3 consists of 20 residues. The germline CDR1 and CDR2 sequences are SGHDN and FVKESK. The DNA of the CDR3 is TGTGCCAGCAGCCAAGGTTTAAGCGGGAGTCGTTCGTTGTTAATCAATGAGCAGTTCTTC. Residues: CASSQGLSGSRSLLINEQFF.

By share of the sample, this clone is large. The chain couples TRBV5-1 to TRBJ2-1; 8 nucleotides agree with TRBD1. V lost 4 bases, J lost 6 bases, and 3 bases stayed unmatched. CDR3 length: 13 residues. From germline, CDR1 is SGHRS and CDR2 YFSETQ. The CDR3 bases are TGCGCCAGCAGCCGCGGACAGGGCAATGAGCAGTTCTTC. Translated: CASSRGQGNEQFF. Together with reference TRBV5-1 and TRBJ2-1, the CDR3 gives the full variable domain: KAGVTQTPRYLIKTRGQQVTLSCSPISGHRSVSWYQQTPGQGLQFLFEYFSETQRNKGNFPGRFSGRQFSNSRSEMNVSTLELGDSALYLCASSRGQGNEQFFGPGTRLTVL.

This chain uses TRBV5-1 with TRBJ2-3; the D call may be TRBD1 or TRBD2 (5 bases each). CDR1 and CDR2 from the germline V gene are SGHRS and YFSETQ. V was clipped by 3 bases and J by 1 base, with 15 bases between them. This CDR3 has 16 amino acids. This chain's CDR3 is CASSSGRSGRTDTQYF. CDR3 in DNA: TGCGCCAGCAGCTCAGGGCGGAGCGGCCGCACAGATACGCAGTATTTT.

V gene TRBV5-1 combines with J gene TRBJ1-2, with TRBD1 as a possible D gene (6 bases). Germline assignment: CDR1 SGHRS and CDR2 YFSETQ. The CDR3 consists of 15 residues. Between the trimmed V and J ends, which lost 0 bases and 1 base, there was a span of 10 bases. The CDR3 DNA is TGCGCCAGCAGCTTGGTGGGGGGCTTTAACTATGGCTACACCTTC. As protein: CASSLVGGFNYGYTF.

The gene calls are TRBV6-1 and TRBJ2-7; TRBD1 matches at 10 bases. With 7 bases clipped from V and 4 bases from J, the junction kept 7 bases outside the gene matches. In germline, CDR1 is MNHNS, CDR2 SASEGT. CDR3 length: 14 residues. CDR3 sequence (DNA): TGTGCCAGCACCACAGGGGACAGGGGTTACGAGCAGTACTTC. This gives the protein CASTTGDRGYEQYF.

The chain is built from TRBV5-8 and TRBJ2-1, with D perhaps matching TRBD2 (6 bases). Germline CDR1 is SGHTS and CDR2 is YDEGEE. Trimming stripped 0 bases from V and 8 bases from J, with 15 bases between. This CDR3 comprises 15 residues. The CDR3 loop reads CASSLVLALFDEQFF. Written as DNA, the CDR3 is TGTGCCAGCAGCTTGGTTCTAGCGCTTTTTGATGAGCAGTTCTTC. The full variable domain, completed using reference TRBV5-8 and TRBJ2-1, is EAGVTQSPTHLIKTRGQQATLRCSPISGHTSVYWYQQALGLGLQFLLWYDEGEERNRGNFPPRFSGRQFPNYSSELNVNALELEDSALYLCASSLVLALFDEQFFGPGTRLTVL.

Written as DNA, the CDR3 is TGTGCCAGCAGTGCCGGGACAGGACCCTATGGCTACACCTTC. Protein sequence: CASSAGTGPYGYTF. V usage is TRBV28 and J usage is TRBJ1-2, with 8 nucleotides matching TRBD1. In germline, CDR1 is MDHEN, CDR2 SYDVKM. The length of the CDR3 is 14 residues. After removal of 5 bases from V and 4 bases from J, the junction contained 6 bases not matched to a gene.

Concerning this clone itself: One end of the junction does not line up with germline, which may come from a read error. V and J are TRBV6-5 and TRBJ2-1; D possibly corresponds to TRBD2 (7 bases). The length of the CDR3 is 13 residues. Germline V lookup: CDR1 MNHEY, CDR2 SVGAGI. The CDR3 spells CAISPSGTNEQFF. DNA for the CDR3: TGTGCCATCAGTCCGAGCGGGACAAATGAGCAGTTCTTC.

The CDR3 spells CASSLGGTGNEQYF. CDR3 nucleotides: TGTGCCAGCAGTTTAGGAGGTACTGGGAACGAGCAGTACTTC. The V call is TRBV28, the J call TRBJ2-7; maybe TRBD2 (5 bases). This CDR3 is built from 14 residues. Trimming took off 2 bases at V and 5 bases at J, with 13 bases between the two ends. The germline V gene has CDR1 MDHEN and CDR2 SYDVKM.

This clone was picked up one time. In the same sample, other DNA sequences code for this CDR3. V usage is TRBV9 and J usage is TRBJ2-5; TRBD2 agrees at 10 bases. V lost 5 bases and J lost 4; bases outside the gene matches: 8. Per germline, CDR1 SGDLS and CDR2 YYNGEE. This CDR3 has 15 residues. CDR3 loop: CASSLAGVTGETQYF. CDR3 DNA sequence: TGTGCCAGCAGTCTAGCGGGAGTTACGGGAGAGACCCAGTACTTC.

This clone was seen more than once but under ten times. Different DNA sequences within this sample yield the same CDR3. This chain connects TRBV2 to TRBJ2-1, with 7 bases matching TRBD1. This CDR3 has 17 amino acids. V gave up 6 bases and J gave up 0 bases; unmatched junction bases: 11. Germline V lookup: CDR1 SNHLY, CDR2 FYNNEI. CDR3 amino acids: CASSPADRPSSYNEQFF. Here the CDR3 DNA reads TGTGCCAGCAGCCCAGCGGACAGGCCAAGCTCCTACAATGAGCAGTTCTTC.

This clone has just a few counts. CDR3 in DNA: TGTGCCAGCAGCAATTGGTTGCAGACCAGCTCCTACAATGAGCAGTTCTTC. This translates into CASSNWLQTSSYNEQFF. The V and J genes are TRBV7-9 and TRBJ2-1; D uncertain. Germline V gene lookup returns CDR1 SEHNR and CDR2 FQNEAQ (reference sequence). This CDR3 comprises 17 residues. V lost 5 bases, J lost 0 bases, and 17 bases lay in between.

The V call is TRBV7-9, the J call TRBJ2-7, with D tentatively TRBD1 (6 bases). CDR3 size: 12 residues. Germline CDR1 SEHNR, CDR2 FQNEAQ (reference sequence). The V end was cut by 5 bases, the J end by 5 bases, with 10 bases between. CDR3 region: CASSQDSNEQYF. The CDR3, as DNA: TGTGCCAGCAGCCAGGACAGTAACGAGCAGTACTTC.

This clone is deemed medium-sized. The chain links TRBV20-1 to TRBJ2-1; no clear D. The CDR3 sequence is 11 residues long. Germline V CDR1 and CDR2: DFQATT, SNEGSKA (reference sequence). Trimming shortened V by 6 bases and J by 9 bases, and 12 bases separated the two germline ends. Here the CDR3 DNA reads TGCAGTGCGCTTAGAACAACTGAGCAGTTCTTC. As protein: CSALRTTEQFF.

The rearrangement joins TRBV6-1 to TRBJ1-4; D may be TRBD1 (5 bases). The CDR3 consists of 13 residues. V shed 7 bases and J shed 7 bases, with 13 bases lying between them. The germline gives CDR1 MNHNS, CDR2 SASEGT. The CDR3 loop is CASTRERGEKLFF. CDR3 sequence (DNA): TGTGCCAGCACCCGAGAGAGGGGTGAAAAACTGTTTTTT.

V gene TRBV6-1 combines with J gene TRBJ2-1; a possible D gene is TRBD1 (5 bases). The germline gives CDR1 MNHNS, CDR2 SASEGT. The CDR3 length is 15 residues. V was cut by 6 bases and J by 2 bases, with 14 bases left in between. The CDR3 is CASRSAAGPYNEQFF. DNA of the CDR3: TGTGCCAGCAGGTCAGCAGCAGGGCCCTACAATGAGCAGTTCTTC.

The CDR3 DNA follows: TGTGCCAGCGGACAGGGAACTAACACCGGGGAGCTGTTTTTT. This encodes CASGQGTNTGELFF. The chain joins TRBV11-2 to TRBJ2-2; TRBD1 agrees at 8 bases. Trimming cost V 8 bases and J 2 bases; bases outside gene matches: 4. The CDR3 length is 14 residues. CDR1 and CDR2 (germline): SGHAT, FQNNGV.

The chain links TRBV14 to TRBJ2-1, with D tentatively TRBD2 (5 bases). This CDR3 has 15 residues. Trimming left V 3 bases short and J 0 bases short, with 9 bases between. Germline loops: CDR1 SGHDN, CDR2 FVKESK. The CDR3 region has the DNA TGTGCCAGCAGCCAGCTAGCATTCTCCTACAATGAGCAGTTCTTC. Amino acids: CASSQLAFSYNEQFF.

The V gene is TRBV7-6, the J gene TRBJ2-7; D unresolved. The V gene lost 5 bases and the J gene lost 6 bases, with 11 bases spanning the gap. There are 12 residues in the CDR3. CDR1 and CDR2 from the germline V gene are SGHVS and FNYEAQ. CDR3 coding DNA: TGTGCCAGCAGCCCCATAAACGCCGAGCAGTACTTC. It translates to CASSPINAEQYF.